This TCR beta chain emerged from a study of OX40 agonist ivuxolimab in advanced cancers. Study background: In this trial design, patients received ivuxolimab intravenously at 0.01 to 10 mg/kg every 2 weeks.

The data were produced by immunoSEQ multiplex PCR, yet TCRdb's version contains in-frame clones alone and is incomplete. The table records 50,000 or so clones, around 84% of them present only once. CDR1 is SNHLY, CDR2 FYNNEI, per germline. The CDR3 extends over 11 amino acids. Losses at the gene ends were 10 bases for V and 7 bases for J; bases not matched to a gene: 3. This clone was detected once. Its cognate antigen is unknown. Whole-study findings and limits: There were, on average, more expanded clones in CD8+ T cells than in CD4+. Antigen targets of the expanded peripheral T cells went undetermined. Part of the nonresponder group also had normalized T-cell clonal expansion that was low.

The source is an adult with an advanced solid tumor such as melanoma, head and neck, liver or kidney cancer. The gene calls are TRBV2 and TRBJ1-1; 10 bases map to TRBD1. The sample here was CD4+ or CD8+ T cells sorted from blood, taken in a trial of the OX40 agonist ivuxolimab. The DNA of the CDR3 is TGTGCCACCGGGACAGGGGATGAAGCTTTCTTT. Amino acids: CATGTGDEAFF.